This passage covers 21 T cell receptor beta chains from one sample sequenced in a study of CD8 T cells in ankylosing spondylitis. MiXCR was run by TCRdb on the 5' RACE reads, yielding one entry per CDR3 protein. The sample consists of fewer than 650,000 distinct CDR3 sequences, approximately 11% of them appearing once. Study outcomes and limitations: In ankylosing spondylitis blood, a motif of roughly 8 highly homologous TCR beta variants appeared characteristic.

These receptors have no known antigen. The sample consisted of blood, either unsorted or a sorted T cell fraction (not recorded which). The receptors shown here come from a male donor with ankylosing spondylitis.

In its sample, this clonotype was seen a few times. CDR3 sequence: CAISPGWNEQYV. As DNA, the CDR3 is TGTGCCATCTCCCCCGGGTGGAACGAGCAGTACGTC. The V gene is TRBV10-3, the J gene TRBJ2-7; no definite D call. From germline, CDR1 is ENHRY and CDR2 SYGVKD. The CDR3 loop spans 12 amino acids. V lost 8 bases, J lost 5 bases, and 13 bases lay in between.

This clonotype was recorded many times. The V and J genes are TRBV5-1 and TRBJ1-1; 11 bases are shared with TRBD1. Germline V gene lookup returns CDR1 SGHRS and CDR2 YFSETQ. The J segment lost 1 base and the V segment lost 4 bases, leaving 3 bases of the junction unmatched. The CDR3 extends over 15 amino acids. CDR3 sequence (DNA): TGCGCCAGCAGCGGACAGGGGGCCGAGAACACTGAAGCTTTCTTT. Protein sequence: CASSGQGAENTEAFF.

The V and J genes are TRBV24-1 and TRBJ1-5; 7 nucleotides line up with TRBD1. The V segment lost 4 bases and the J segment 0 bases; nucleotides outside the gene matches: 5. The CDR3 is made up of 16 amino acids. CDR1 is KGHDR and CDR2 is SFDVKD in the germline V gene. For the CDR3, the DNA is TGTGCCACCAGTGACAGGGGGACAGTTAGCAATCAGCCCCAGCATTTT. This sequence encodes CATSDRGTVSNQPQHF.

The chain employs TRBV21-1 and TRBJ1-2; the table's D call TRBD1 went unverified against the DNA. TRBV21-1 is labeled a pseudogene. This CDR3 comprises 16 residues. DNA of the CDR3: TGTGCCAGCAGCTGGACGCTGACAGGGGATAACTATGGCTACACCTTC. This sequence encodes CASSWTLTGDNYGYTF.

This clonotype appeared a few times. For the CDR3, the DNA is TGTGCCAGCGGATCCATAGCGGCCTCCTACAATGAGCAGTTCTTC. Encoded protein: CASGSIAASYNEQFF. The chain couples TRBV7-2 to TRBJ2-1; a weak D match, TRBD2 (6 bases). The CDR3 contains 15 residues. V was pared by 8 bases and J by 0 bases, with 14 bases between. CDR1 and CDR2 from the germline V gene are SGHTA and FQGNSA.

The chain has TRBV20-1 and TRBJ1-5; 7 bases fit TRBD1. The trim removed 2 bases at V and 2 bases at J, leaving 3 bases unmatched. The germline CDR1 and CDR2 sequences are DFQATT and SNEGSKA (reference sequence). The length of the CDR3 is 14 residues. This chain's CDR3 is CSARSGTGNQPQHF. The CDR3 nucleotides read TGCAGTGCTAGATCCGGGACAGGCAATCAGCCCCAGCATTTT.

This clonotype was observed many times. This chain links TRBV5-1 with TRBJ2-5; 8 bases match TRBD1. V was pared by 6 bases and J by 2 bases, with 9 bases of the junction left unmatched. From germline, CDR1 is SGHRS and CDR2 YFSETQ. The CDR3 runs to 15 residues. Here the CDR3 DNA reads TGCGCCAGCACCCTTGACAGGGGCTTGCAAGAGACCCAGTACTTC. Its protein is CASTLDRGLQETQYF.

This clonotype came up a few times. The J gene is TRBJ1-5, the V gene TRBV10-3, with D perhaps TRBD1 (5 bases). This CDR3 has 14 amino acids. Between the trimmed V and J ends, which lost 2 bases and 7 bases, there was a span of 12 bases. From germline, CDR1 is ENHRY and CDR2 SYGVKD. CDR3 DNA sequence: TGTGCCATCAGTGAGATAGAGGGGAGGCAGCCCCAGCATTTT. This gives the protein CAISEIEGRQPQHF.

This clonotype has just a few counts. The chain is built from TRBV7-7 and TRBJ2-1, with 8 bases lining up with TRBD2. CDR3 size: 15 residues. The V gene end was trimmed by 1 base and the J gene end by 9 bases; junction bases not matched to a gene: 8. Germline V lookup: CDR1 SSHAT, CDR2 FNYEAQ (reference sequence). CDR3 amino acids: CASSLGTSPGSEQFF. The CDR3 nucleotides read TGTGCCAGCAGCTTAGGGACTAGCCCTGGCAGTGAGCAGTTCTTC.

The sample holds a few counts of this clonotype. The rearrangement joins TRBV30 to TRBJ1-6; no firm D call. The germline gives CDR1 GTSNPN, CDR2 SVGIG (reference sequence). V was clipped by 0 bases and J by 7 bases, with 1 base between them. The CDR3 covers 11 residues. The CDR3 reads CAWSVNSPLHF. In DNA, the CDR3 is TGTGCCTGGAGTGTGAATTCACCCCTCCACTTT.

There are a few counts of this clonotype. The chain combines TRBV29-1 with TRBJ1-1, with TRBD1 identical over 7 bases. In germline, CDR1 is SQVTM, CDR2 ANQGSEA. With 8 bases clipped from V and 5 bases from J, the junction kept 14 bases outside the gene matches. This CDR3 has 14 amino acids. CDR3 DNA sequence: TGCAGCACAAGAGCTACAGGGGCTAGTACTGAAGCTTTCTTT. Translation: CSTRATGASTEAFF.

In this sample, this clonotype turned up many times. This chain's CDR3 is CASSRGGTGFYSNQPQHF. CDR3 sequence (DNA): TGTGCCAGCAGCAGGGGAGGTACAGGGTTCTATAGCAATCAGCCCCAGCATTTT. This sequence joins TRBV6-1 and TRBJ1-5, with a tentative D call TRBD1 (6 bases). The germline V gene has CDR1 MNHNS and CDR2 SASEGT. CDR3 length equals 18 residues. The ends were cut back, 6 bases at V and 0 bases at J, with 21 bases in the middle.

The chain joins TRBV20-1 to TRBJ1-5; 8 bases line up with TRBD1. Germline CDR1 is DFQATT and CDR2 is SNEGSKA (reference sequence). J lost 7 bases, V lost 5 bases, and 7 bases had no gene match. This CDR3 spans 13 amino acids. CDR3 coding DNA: TGCAGTGCTGAAGGACAGGGATGGCAGCCCCAGCATTTT. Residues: CSAEGQGWQPQHF.

Here the CDR3 reads CASSLVGTSGANVLTF. For the CDR3, the DNA is TGCGCCAGCAGCTTGGTGGGTACTTCTGGGGCCAACGTCCTGACTTTC. The chain links TRBV5-1 to TRBJ2-6, with D unclear. From germline, CDR1 is SGHRS and CDR2 YFSETQ. Trimming removed 0 bases from V and 1 base from J, with 8 bases in between. This CDR3 comprises 16 residues.

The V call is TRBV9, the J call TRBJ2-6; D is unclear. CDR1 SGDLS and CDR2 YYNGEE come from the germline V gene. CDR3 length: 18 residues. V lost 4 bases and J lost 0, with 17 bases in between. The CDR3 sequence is CASSLRSGSVSGANVLTF. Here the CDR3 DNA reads TGTGCCAGCAGCCTCCGTAGTGGAAGTGTCTCTGGGGCCAACGTCCTGACTTTC.

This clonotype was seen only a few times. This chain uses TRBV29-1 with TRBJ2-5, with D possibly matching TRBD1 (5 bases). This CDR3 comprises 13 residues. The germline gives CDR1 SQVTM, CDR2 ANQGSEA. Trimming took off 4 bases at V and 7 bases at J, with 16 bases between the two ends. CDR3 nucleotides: TGCAGCGTTGCCCCCGCCCCCCAGGGGACCCAGTACTTC. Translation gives CSVAPAPQGTQYF.

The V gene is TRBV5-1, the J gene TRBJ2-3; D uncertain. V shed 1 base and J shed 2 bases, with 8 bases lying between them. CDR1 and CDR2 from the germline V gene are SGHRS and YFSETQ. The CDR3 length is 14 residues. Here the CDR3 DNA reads TGCGCCAGCAGCTTGTTTAGCATCACAGATACGCAGTATTTT. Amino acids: CASSLFSITDTQYF.

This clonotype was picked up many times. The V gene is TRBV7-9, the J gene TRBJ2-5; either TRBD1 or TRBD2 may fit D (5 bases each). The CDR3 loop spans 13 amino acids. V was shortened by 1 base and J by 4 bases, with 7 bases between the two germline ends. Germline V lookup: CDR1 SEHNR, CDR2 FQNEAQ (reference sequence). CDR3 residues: CASSLVGTETQYF. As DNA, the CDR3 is TGTGCCAGCAGCTTAGTGGGGACAGAGACCCAGTACTTC.

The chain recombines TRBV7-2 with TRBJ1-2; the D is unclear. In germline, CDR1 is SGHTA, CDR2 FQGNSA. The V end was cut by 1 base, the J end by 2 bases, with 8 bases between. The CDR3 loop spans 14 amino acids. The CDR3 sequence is CASSLGVGNYGYTF. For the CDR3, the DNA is TGTGCCAGCAGCTTAGGGGTAGGGAACTATGGCTACACCTTC.

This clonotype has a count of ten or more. The CDR3 nucleotides are TGTGCCAGCAGTTTCGGACTAGCGAGTAACCCCTCCTACAATGAGCAGTTCTTC. Its translation: CASSFGLASNPSYNEQFF. The chain combines TRBV12-3 or TRBV12-4 with TRBJ2-1, with 9 bases aligning to TRBD2. This CDR3 is 18 amino acids long. V lost 3 bases, J lost 0 bases, and 9 bases stayed unmatched.

CDR3 nucleotides: TGTGCCAGCAGTGACACAGGAGGGGGAAGGGGTCAGCCCCAGCATTTT. It specifies CASSDTGGGRGQPQHF. The chain couples TRBV6-1 to TRBJ1-5; D perhaps matches TRBD1 (6 bases). V was pared by 3 bases and J by 6 bases, with 18 bases between. CDR1 and CDR2 from the germline V gene are MNHNS and SASEGT. This CDR3 region has 16 residues.